The 30 T cell receptor beta chains below were found in one sample sequenced in a study of cytomegalovirus exposure and HLA in healthy donors (dated by TCRdb to 2016 to 2017). The library was prepared using the immunoSEQ multiplex PCR assay. The multiplex PCR relied on a mix of 60 forward primers for TCR Vbeta segments and 13 reverse primers for TCR Jbeta segments. TCRdb limited this immuneACCESS table to in-frame rearrangements with V and J called. A share of clones is missing; checked studies link under half to unresolved V genes, and the rest is unexplained. Counted in this sample were 55,000 to 80,000 clones; over 50% of them appeared once. Roughly a fifth of the sample belongs to the ten largest clones. Specimen: PBMCs. Receptors were obtained from a middle-aged man in good health and CMV-seropositive.

This clone appeared once. The chain has TRBV4-1 and TRBJ2-7; TRBD1 matches at 8 bases. Germline V lookup: CDR1 MGHRA, CDR2 YSYEKL. V gave up 4 bases and J gave up 2 bases; unmatched junction bases: 10. The CDR3 is 16 residues long. The CDR3 region has the DNA TGCGCCAGCAGCCGCGCCCCCGGACAGGGAGCCTACGAGCAGTACTTC. Amino acids: CASSRAPGQGAYEQYF.

The rearrangement links TRBV13 to TRBJ2-1; D not resolved. Deletions cut 5 bases from V and 9 bases from J, with 5 bases between. This CDR3 comprises 10 residues. Germline CDR1 PRHDT, CDR2 FYEKMQ (reference sequence). The CDR3, as DNA: TGTGCCAGCAGCAGAGGTGAGCAGTTCTTC. Translating it yields CASSRGEQFF.

The gene calls are TRBV29-1 and TRBJ2-3; 7 nucleotides align to TRBD1. The J segment lost 2 bases and the V segment lost 1 base, leaving 12 bases of the junction unmatched. This CDR3 is built from 17 residues. In germline, CDR1 is SQVTM, CDR2 ANQGSEA. CDR3 amino acids: CSVEAGARDSFTDTQYF. In DNA, the CDR3 is TGCAGCGTTGAAGCCGGAGCGAGGGACAGCTTCACAGATACGCAGTATTTT.

The CDR3 region is CASSLDRDQEETQYF. CDR3 nucleotide sequence: TGTGCCAGCAGCTTGGACAGGGATCAAGAAGAGACCCAGTACTTC. The rearrangement uses TRBV5-4 and TRBJ2-5; D is possibly TRBD1 (6 bases). Trimming took off 0 bases at V and 3 bases at J, with 12 bases between the two ends. Germline V lookup: CDR1 SGHNT, CDR2 YYREEE (reference sequence). The CDR3 spans 15 residues.

This chain joins TRBV4-1 and TRBJ2-2; TRBD2 matches 13 bases. The CDR3 spans 17 residues. Germline V gene lookup returns CDR1 MGHRA and CDR2 YSYEKL. J was trimmed by 2 bases and V by 3 bases; bases with no gene match: 3. CDR3: CASSQGTSGVNTGELFF. The CDR3 nucleotides are TGCGCCAGCAGCCAGGGGACTAGCGGGGTAAACACCGGGGAGCTGTTTTTT.

The J gene is TRBJ2-7, the V gene TRBV2, with 10 bases matching TRBD2. There are 16 residues in the CDR3. Germline-derived CDR1 and CDR2 are SNHLY and FYNNEI. Trimming at V came to 6 bases and at J to 3 bases, leaving 11 bases not matched to a gene. CDR3 coding DNA: TGTGCCAGCAGGCCCGGGGCTAGCGGGGGCCACTACGAGCAGTACTTC. Amino acids: CASRPGASGGHYEQYF. Combining the CDR3 with reference TRBV2 and TRBJ2-7 gives the whole variable domain EPEVTQTPSHQVTQMGQEVILRCVPISNHLYFYWYRQILGQKVEFLVSFYNNEISEKSEIFDDQFSVERPDGSNFTLKIRSTKLEDSAMYFCASRPGASGGHYEQYFGPGTRLTVT.

V gene TRBV2 combines with J gene TRBJ2-7, with 9 bases identical to TRBD1. CDR1 is SNHLY, CDR2 FYNNEI, per germline. V shed 6 bases, J shed 4 bases, and the junction held 10 bases outside the gene matches. The CDR3 totals 15 residues. The CDR3 is CASRHKTGGLYEQYF. CDR3 sequence (DNA): TGTGCCAGCAGACATAAGACAGGGGGGCTTTACGAGCAGTACTTC.

DNA for the CDR3: TGTGCCAGTAGTTCTCAGATGGGCCCTGAAGCTTTCTTT. It codes for CASSSQMGPEAFF. The rearrangement links TRBV19 to TRBJ1-1, with D uncertain. The germline CDR1 and CDR2 sequences are LNHDA and SQIVND (reference sequence). The CDR3 is made up of 13 amino acids. The germline V and J ends were trimmed by 5 bases and 6 bases, with 13 bases remaining between them.

The chain uses TRBV30 and TRBJ1-1; D might be TRBD1 (5 bases). CDR3 length: 13 residues. V lost 5 bases and J lost 3, with 13 bases in between. Germline CDR1 GTSNPN, CDR2 SVGIG (reference sequence). CDR3 residues: CAWSQGHDTEAFF. CDR3 nucleotide sequence: TGTGCCTGGTCCCAGGGTCACGACACTGAAGCTTTCTTT.

This chain uses TRBV5-4 with TRBJ1-2; D uncertain. Trimming took 4 bases from V and 0 from J, leaving 10 bases between them. The germline V gene has CDR1 SGHNT and CDR2 YYREEE (reference sequence). CDR3 size: 14 residues. The DNA for the CDR3 is TGTGCCAGCAGCCCTGACTCCGCTAACTATGGCTACACCTTC. This sequence encodes CASSPDSANYGYTF.

This clone was detected only once. J is TRBJ2-5 and V is TRBV11-3; 8 nucleotides align to TRBD2. CDR3 length: 13 amino acids. Germline loops: CDR1 SGHNT, CDR2 YENEEA. The V and J ends lost 0 bases and 7 bases, in that order; junction bases with no gene match: 1. CDR3 bases: TGTGCCAGCAGCTTAGAAGGGACTAGGACCCAGTACTTC. Translating it yields CASSLEGTRTQYF. Filled out from reference TRBV11-3 and TRBJ2-5, the complete variable domain reads EAGVVQSPRYKIIEKKQPVAFWCNPISGHNTLYWYLQNLGQGPELLIRYENEEAVDDSQLPKDRFSAERLKGVDSTLKIQPAELGDSAVYLCASSLEGTRTQYFGPGTRLLVL.

This clone came up a few times. The sample contains more than one DNA sequence encoding this CDR3. The V and J genes are TRBV5-1 and TRBJ2-5; TRBD1 aligns across 11 bases. J gave up 4 bases and V 4 bases, and 3 bases lay outside the gene matches. Germline loops: CDR1 SGHRS, CDR2 YFSETQ. CDR3 length: 14 residues. CDR3 in amino acids: CASSRGQGVETQYF. DNA of the CDR3: TGCGCCAGCAGCAGGGGACAGGGGGTAGAGACCCAGTACTTC.

This rearrangement joins TRBV5-4 to TRBJ2-7, with 10 bases matching TRBD1. This CDR3 has 13 amino acids. Losses at the gene ends were 4 bases for V and 5 bases for J; bases not matched to a gene: 3. Looked up from germline, CDR1 is SGHNT and CDR2 is YYREEE (reference sequence). The CDR3 sequence is CASSRDRGDEQYF. The CDR3 DNA sequence: TGTGCCAGCAGCAGGGACAGGGGTGACGAGCAGTACTTC. Supplemented by reference TRBV5-4 and TRBJ2-7, the full variable domain reads ETGVTQSPTHLIKTRGQQVTLRCSSQSGHNTVSWYQQALGQGPQFIFQYYREEENGRGNFPPRFSGLQFPNYSSELNVNALELDDSALYLCASSRDRGDEQYFGPGTRLTVT.

V and J are TRBV4-1 and TRBJ1-1; 7 bases fit TRBD1. The trim removed 1 base at V and 6 bases at J, leaving 5 bases unmatched. CDR1 is MGHRA, CDR2 YSYEKL, per germline. The CDR3 runs 14 residues. CDR3 sequence reads: CASSQGRGRAEAFF. The CDR3 nucleotides are TGCGCCAGCAGCCAAGGAAGGGGGCGGGCTGAAGCTTTCTTT.

This clone has just one count. The V and J genes are TRBV27 and TRBJ2-7, with D perhaps TRBD1 (5 bases). The V end lost 2 bases, the J end lost 2 bases, and 7 bases lay between the germline ends. Germline CDR1 MNHEY, CDR2 SMNVEV (reference sequence). The CDR3 is 13 amino acids. Here the CDR3 reads CASSLQGPYEQYF. The CDR3 nucleotides are TGTGCCAGCAGTTTACAGGGCCCCTACGAGCAGTACTTC.

The chain links TRBV4-1 to TRBJ1-2; D remains unclear. CDR3 length: 15 amino acids. The germline V gene encodes CDR1 MGHRA and CDR2 YSYEKL. Trimming removed 0 bases from V and 5 bases from J, with 13 bases in between. CDR3 coding DNA: TGCGCCAGCAGCCAAGAAATCGCCGGTCGATATGGCTACACCTTC. It encodes CASSQEIAGRYGYTF.

The V gene is TRBV5-6, the J gene TRBJ2-7, with 10 positions matching TRBD1. CDR3 size: 15 residues. Germline CDR1 SGHDT, CDR2 YYEEEE. Germline trimming cut 1 base from V and 6 bases from J; bases unmatched to any gene: 7. The chain's CDR3 is CASSLNPGQGTEQYF. CDR3 DNA: TGTGCCAGCAGCTTGAACCCGGGACAGGGGACCGAGCAGTACTTC.

CDR3 DNA sequence: TGTGCCAGCAAGGTAGGGACTAGCTCCCTCGAGCAGTACTTC. Translation: CASKVGTSSLEQYF. V and J are TRBV6-6 and TRBJ2-5; 9 bases are shared with TRBD2. Gene TRBJ2-7 matches the end of the DNA better, so the J call may be wrong. The CDR3 spans 14 residues. Germline assignment: CDR1 MNHNY and CDR2 SVGAGI (reference sequence).

J is TRBJ2-6 and V is TRBV19, with D hard to call. Germline CDR1 and CDR2: LNHDA and SQIVND (reference sequence). Trimming left V 5 bases short and J 4 bases short, with 6 bases between. CDR3 length: 13 amino acids. CDR3 sequence reads: CASSVRGANVLTF. CDR3 nucleotide sequence: TGTGCCAGTAGTGTCAGGGGGGCCAACGTCCTGACTTTC.

The V call is TRBV5-6, the J call TRBJ1-2; D unresolved. The CDR3 contains 15 residues. Trimming left V 0 bases short and J 4 bases short, with 13 bases between. CDR1 is SGHDT and CDR2 is YYEEEE in the germline V gene. DNA for the CDR3: TGTGCCAGCAGCTTGGAGTTTCGGGGTGGCTATGGCTACACCTTC. The encoded protein is CASSLEFRGGYGYTF.

V gene TRBV10-2 combines with J gene TRBJ2-1; 10 bases align to TRBD2. The CDR3 extends over 14 amino acids. The trim removed 7 bases at V and 10 bases at J, leaving 10 bases unmatched. Germline V gene data show CDR1 as WSHSY and CDR2 as SAAADI. CDR3 amino acids: CASNPSGGLREQFF. In nucleotides, the CDR3 is TGCGCCAGCAACCCTAGCGGGGGCCTCAGGGAGCAGTTCTTC.

V is TRBV30 and J is TRBJ2-3, with 9 bases fitting TRBD2. CDR3 length equals 15 residues. Germline CDR1 reads GTSNPN; CDR2 reads SVGIG (reference sequence). J lost 5 bases, V lost 0 bases, and 6 bases had no gene match. As DNA, the CDR3 is TGTGCCTGGAGTGTAGGGGCGGGGGGGCGAGATACGCAGTATTTT. Protein sequence: CAWSVGAGGRDTQYF.

The genes are TRBV5-6 and TRBJ2-7; 13 bases are a match to TRBD2. Trimming cost V 4 bases and J 2 bases; bases outside gene matches: 3. The germline gives CDR1 SGHDT, CDR2 YYEEEE. CDR3 length: 15 residues. CDR3 protein: CASSVGLAGAYEQYF. The CDR3 region has the DNA TGTGCCAGCAGCGTCGGACTAGCGGGGGCCTACGAGCAGTACTTC.

This clone was counted only a few times. The CDR3 region is CASSQQGQAYEQYF. In nucleotides, the CDR3 is TGTGCCAGCAGTCAACAAGGACAGGCCTACGAGCAGTACTTC. V usage is TRBV28 and J usage is TRBJ2-7, with 7 bases that match TRBD1. The germline CDR1 and CDR2 sequences are MDHEN and SYDVKM. This CDR3 region has 14 residues. V was pared by 5 bases and J by 2 bases, with 6 bases of the junction left unmatched.

The chain uses TRBV12-5 and TRBJ1-2; unclear D gene. The germline gives CDR1 LGHNT, CDR2 FRNRAP. CDR3 length: 14 residues. Trimming cost V 2 bases and J 4 bases, with 11 bases left between them. CDR3 sequence: CASGLPVLTYGYTF. Here the CDR3 DNA reads TGTGCTAGTGGTTTGCCGGTGCTTACCTATGGCTACACCTTC. Looking up the rest from reference TRBV12-5 and TRBJ1-2 gives the full variable domain: DARVTQTPRHKVTEMGQEVTMRCQPILGHNTVFWYRQTMMQGLELLAYFRNRAPLDDSGMPKDRFSAEMPDATLATLKIQPSEPRDSAVYFCASGLPVLTYGYTFGSGTRLTVV.

The rearrangement joins TRBV20-1 to TRBJ1-1; perhaps TRBD1 as D (6 bases). Germline loops: CDR1 DFQATT, CDR2 SNEGSKA (reference sequence). With 5 bases removed from V and 5 bases from J, the gap between germline ends came to 9 bases. The CDR3 loop spans 11 amino acids. Written as DNA, the CDR3 is TGCAGTGCTGCGCAGGGGACTGAAGCTTTCTTT. Its translation: CSAAQGTEAFF.

This clone was counted between two and nine times. V and J are TRBV7-3 and TRBJ2-6; a weak D match, TRBD2 (5 bases). Germline V gene data show CDR1 as SGHTA and CDR2 as FQGTGA. CDR3 size: 15 residues. V lost 5 bases to trimming and J lost 1 base, with 9 bases between them. The CDR3 bases are TGTGCCAGCAGCCAATCGGGGTCTGGGGCCAACGTCCTGACTTTC. Encoded protein: CASSQSGSGANVLTF.

The rearrangement uses TRBV7-3 and TRBJ2-1; TRBD1 matches at 11 bases. After removal of 2 bases from V and 7 bases from J, the junction contained 19 bases not matched to a gene. Germline CDR1 and CDR2: SGHTA and FQGTGA. This CDR3 has 20 residues. The CDR3 bases are TGTGCCAGCAGCTTATCGTTCGGGGACACGGGGACAGGGGGAGCAAATGAGCAGTTCTTC. Its translation is CASSLSFGDTGTGGANEQFF. The full variable domain, its missing parts supplied by reference TRBV7-3 and TRBJ2-1, is GAGVSQTPSNKVTEKGKYVELRCDPISGHTALYWYRQSLGQGPEFLIYFQGTGAADDSGLPNDRFFAVRPEGSVSTLKIQRTERGDSAVYLCASSLSFGDTGTGGANEQFFGPGTRLTVL.

The chain uses TRBV11-3 and TRBJ2-7, with a tentative D call TRBD2 (6 bases). Per germline, CDR1 SGHNT and CDR2 YENEEA. The CDR3 extends over 12 amino acids. V lost 4 bases and J lost 8, with 12 bases in between. The CDR3 region is CASSSRGTKQYF. CDR3 coding DNA: TGTGCCAGCAGCTCGCGGGGTACCAAGCAGTACTTC.

This clone showed up just a few times. The J gene is TRBJ2-2, the V gene TRBV7-2; 8 bases are shared with TRBD2. Trimming at V came to 2 bases and at J to 1 base, leaving 0 bases not matched to a gene. Germline V gives CDR1 SGHTA, CDR2 FQGNSA. CDR3 length equals 15 residues. In DNA form, the CDR3 reads TGTGCCAGCAGCTTAACTAGCGGGAACACCGGGGAGCTGTTTTTT. Translation gives CASSLTSGNTGELFF. The full variable domain, with the rest looked up from reference TRBV7-2 and TRBJ2-2, is GAGVSQSPSNKVTEKGKDVELRCDPISGHTALYWYRQSLGQGLEFLIYFQGNSAPDKSGLPSDRFSAERTGGSVSTLTIQRTQQEDSAVYLCASSLTSGNTGELFFGEGSRLTVL.